What follows are 6 T cell receptor beta chains derived from one specimen sequenced in a study of PD-1 blockade in classical Hodgkin lymphoma. The protocol was immunoSEQ multiplex PCR, while the TCRdb copy is restricted to in-frame clones and leaves out a portion. The table shows roughly 25,000 clones, with 80% occurring only once. Brentuximab vedotin exposure varied, and every patient relapsed after autologous stem cell transplantation. The material sequenced was peripheral blood mononuclear cells (PBMCs), taken at baseline. All receptors come from a human donor with classical Hodgkin lymphoma.

The chain couples TRBV2 to TRBJ1-5; 8 positions match TRBD1. The CDR3 is 14 residues long. Germline V gene sequence: CDR1 SNHLY, CDR2 FYNNEI. J was trimmed by 5 bases and V by 1 base; bases with no gene match: 1. CDR3 residues: CASSEGTGYQPQHF. CDR3 coding DNA: TGTGCCAGCAGTGAAGGGACAGGGTATCAGCCCCAGCATTTT.

The rearrangement uses TRBV27 and TRBJ2-2, with TRBD1 matching over 7 bases. The CDR3 has 14 amino acids. V shed 4 bases, J shed 5 bases, and the junction held 4 bases outside the gene matches. CDR1 is MNHEY and CDR2 is SMNVEV in the germline V gene (reference sequence). CDR3 residues: CASSYQGVTGELFF. In DNA, the CDR3 is TGTGCCAGCAGTTACCAGGGGGTGACCGGGGAGCTGTTTTTT.

In DNA form, the CDR3 reads TGTGCCAGCAGCTTAAACCCCGGACTAGCGGGGGGCGAGCAGTACTTC. This sequence encodes CASSLNPGLAGGEQYF. The chain joins TRBV7-2 to TRBJ2-7; 14 bases line up with TRBD2. This CDR3 is 16 amino acids long. V trimming: 2 bases; J trimming: 6 bases; junction bases outside the gene matches: 6. In germline, CDR1 is SGHTA, CDR2 FQGNSA.

V is TRBV15 and J is TRBJ2-3, with D hard to call. Trimming took 0 bases from V and 1 from J, leaving 5 bases between them. The germline V gene has CDR1 LNHNV and CDR2 YYDKDF (reference sequence). CDR3 size: 14 residues. CDR3 sequence reads: CATSRDWGTDTQYF. For the CDR3, the DNA is TGTGCCACCAGCAGAGATTGGGGCACAGATACGCAGTATTTT.

The chain couples TRBV4-1 to TRBJ1-6; D may be TRBD1 (5 bases). Per the germline V gene, CDR1 is MGHRA and CDR2 is YSYEKL. V lost 0 bases, J lost 8 bases, and 14 bases lay in between. CDR3 length: 16 residues. The CDR3 sequence: CASSQDLGGADSPLHF. CDR3 sequence (DNA): TGCGCCAGCAGCCAAGATCTGGGTGGGGCCGATTCACCCCTCCACTTT.

The rearrangement uses TRBV7-2 and TRBJ2-3; 8 bases align to TRBD1. The CDR3 totals 15 residues. Trimming cost V 9 bases and J 1 base; bases outside gene matches: 9. CDR1 is SGHTA and CDR2 is FQGNSA in the germline V gene. The CDR3 sequence is CASRQGRYGTDTQYF. Written as DNA, the CDR3 is TGTGCCAGTAGACAGGGGAGGTATGGCACAGATACGCAGTATTTT.